The TCR beta chain described here comes from a study of OX40 agonist ivuxolimab in advanced cancers. Study findings and constraints: Patients with a partial response at 0.1-3.0 mg/kg had among the lowest clonal expansion.

The CDR3 covers 16 residues. Germline CDR1 is MNHEY and CDR2 is SMNVEV (reference sequence). Losses at the gene ends were 1 base for V and 4 bases for J; bases not matched to a gene: 8. This clone was seen only once. Its antigen is undetermined. Enrollment shut out patients with autoimmune disease history or systemic immunosuppression. Here immunoSEQ multiplex PCR was the method, and the copy in TCRdb shows in-frame clones only, minus some. The table has some 97,000 clones, approximately 90% seen once. The receptor was isolated from an adult with an advanced solid tumor such as melanoma, head and neck, liver or kidney cancer. The chain recombines TRBV27 with TRBJ2-3; TRBD1 agrees at 7 bases. The sequencing used CD4+ or CD8+ T cells sorted from blood, collected in a trial of the OX40 agonist ivuxolimab. CDR3 sequence: CASSLLGTAIADTQYF. CDR3 sequence (DNA): TGTGCCAGCAGTTTATTAGGGACAGCAATCGCAGATACGCAGTATTTT.